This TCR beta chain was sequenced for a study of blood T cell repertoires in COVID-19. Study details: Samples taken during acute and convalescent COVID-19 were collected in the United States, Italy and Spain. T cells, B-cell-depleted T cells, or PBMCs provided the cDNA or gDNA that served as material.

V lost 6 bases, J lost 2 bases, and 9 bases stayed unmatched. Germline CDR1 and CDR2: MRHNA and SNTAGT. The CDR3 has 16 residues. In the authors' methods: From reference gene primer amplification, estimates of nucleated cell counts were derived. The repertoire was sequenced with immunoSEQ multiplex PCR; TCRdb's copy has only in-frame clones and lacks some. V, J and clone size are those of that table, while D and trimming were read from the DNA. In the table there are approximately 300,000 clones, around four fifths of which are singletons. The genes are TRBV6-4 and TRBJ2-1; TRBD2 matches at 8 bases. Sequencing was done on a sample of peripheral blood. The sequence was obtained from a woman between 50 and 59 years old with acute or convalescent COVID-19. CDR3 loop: CASSAARGGAYNEQFF. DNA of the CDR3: TGTGCCAGCAGCGCCGCTCGGGGGGGGGCCTACAATGAGCAGTTCTTC.